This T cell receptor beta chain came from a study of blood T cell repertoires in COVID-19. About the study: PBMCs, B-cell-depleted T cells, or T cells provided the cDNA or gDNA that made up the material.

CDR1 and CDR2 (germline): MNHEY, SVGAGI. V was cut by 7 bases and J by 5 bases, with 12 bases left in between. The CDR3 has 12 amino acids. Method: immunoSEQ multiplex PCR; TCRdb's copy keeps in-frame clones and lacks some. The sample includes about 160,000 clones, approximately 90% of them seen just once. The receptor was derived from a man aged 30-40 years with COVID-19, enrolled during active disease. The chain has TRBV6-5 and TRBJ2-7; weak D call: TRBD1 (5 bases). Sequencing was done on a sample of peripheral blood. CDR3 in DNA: TGTGCCAGCACCCTTACAGGAGACGAGCAGTACTTC. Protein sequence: CASTLTGDEQYF.